Described below is a single TCR beta chain sequence and its context. The target antigen is unknown. This record belongs to a study of OX40 agonist ivuxolimab in advanced cancers. For the study at large: Three patients responded partially, comprising one with hepatocellular carcinoma and two with cutaneous melanoma. Overall study results and limits: Compared with others, partial responders at 0.1-3.0 mg/kg displayed clonal expansion among the lowest.

CDR3 length: 16 amino acids. V dropped 5 bases and J dropped 5 bases, with 18 bases sitting between them. Germline CDR1 SGHTA, CDR2 FQGNSA. Produced via immunoSEQ multiplex PCR; TCRdb's table is partial and in-frame only. The table lists over 60,000 clones, approximately 89% of them singletons. The V gene is TRBV7-2, the J gene TRBJ2-2; possibly TRBD1 for D (6 bases). This clonotype was sampled from an adult with an advanced solid tumor such as melanoma, head and neck, liver or kidney cancer. The starting material was CD4+ or CD8+ T cells sorted from blood, obtained in a trial of the OX40 agonist ivuxolimab. This CDR3 is CASSLSSARGTGELFF. CDR3 nucleotides: TGTGCCAGCAGCCTTTCCTCCGCGAGGGGGACCGGGGAGCTGTTTTTT.